This is a list of T cell receptor beta chains from one sample in a study of neurological immune-mediated disorders. TCRdb ran MiXCR on the 5' RACE reads and lists one entry per CDR3 protein. The sample contains 31,000 or so distinct CDR3 sequences, about 1.6% of which appear only once. The source material was PBMCs. All receptors come from a young woman with multiple sclerosis. CDR3s include the opening cysteine and the closing phenylalanine or tryptophan. A D gene is named only where the DNA matches it firmly. Size is stated for part of the rows, as once, few or many counts, or as a class when the clone is expanded.

cdr3_aa: CSAALGVINSPLHF
cdr3_nt: TGCAGTGCCGCCTTGGGAGTTATTAATTCACCCCTCCACTTT
d_call: NA
clone_size: many
j_call: TRBJ1-6
v_call: TRBV20-1

cdr3_aa: CASSPRERNTEAFF
cdr3_nt: TGTGCCAGCAGCCCCCGTGAACGGAACACTGAAGCTTTCTTT
d_call: NA
clone_size: many
j_call: TRBJ1-1
v_call: TRBV7-2

cdr3_aa: CSARVRGSYEQYF
cdr3_nt: TGCAGTGCTAGAGTGAGGGGGAGTTACGAGCAGTACTTC
d_call: NA
clone_size: NA
j_call: TRBJ2-7
v_call: TRBV20-1

cdr3_aa: CASSDFAGTTDTQYF
cdr3_nt: TGTGCCAGCAGTGACTTTGCGGGGACCACAGATACGCAGTATTTT
d_call: NA
clone_size: many
j_call: TRBJ2-3
v_call: TRBV6-4

cdr3_aa: CSARVNAATEAFF
cdr3_nt: TGCAGTGCTAGAGTGAACGCGGCCACTGAAGCTTTCTTT
d_call: NA
clone_size: many
j_call: TRBJ1-1
v_call: TRBV20-1

cdr3_aa: CASSQDPGQGTTDTQYF
cdr3_nt: TGTGCCAGCAGCCAAGATCCAGGACAGGGGACCACAGATACGCAGTATTTT
d_call: TRBD1
clone_size: many
j_call: TRBJ2-3
v_call: TRBV4-2

cdr3_aa: CASSPPGMNTEAFF
cdr3_nt: TGTGCCAGCAGCCCCCCGGGGATGAACACTGAAGCTTTCTTT
d_call: NA
clone_size: many
j_call: TRBJ1-1
v_call: TRBV4-2

cdr3_aa: CASSFLDTQYF
cdr3_nt: TGCGCCAGCAGCTTCCTGGATACGCAGTATTTT
d_call: NA
clone_size: many
j_call: TRBJ2-3
v_call: TRBV5-1

cdr3_aa: CSAPKRGETDTQYF
cdr3_nt: TGCAGTGCTCCAAAGCGGGGGGAGACAGATACGCAGTATTTT
d_call: TRBD2
clone_size: many
j_call: TRBJ2-3
v_call: TRBV20-1

cdr3_aa: CASSLFHGGYTF
cdr3_nt: TGTGCCAGCAGCTTATTCCATGGCGGCTACACCTTC
d_call: NA
clone_size: many
j_call: TRBJ1-2
v_call: TRBV11-2

cdr3_aa: CASSFLGANTGELFF
cdr3_nt: TGTGCCAGCAGCTTCCTAGGGGCGAACACCGGGGAGCTGTTTTTT
d_call: NA
clone_size: many
j_call: TRBJ2-2
v_call: TRBV11-1

cdr3_aa: CATSTDRPWNTEAFF
cdr3_nt: TGTGCCACCAGCACCGACAGACCCTGGAACACTGAAGCTTTCTTT
d_call: NA
clone_size: many
j_call: TRBJ1-1
v_call: TRBV15

cdr3_aa: CASSFTGPTEAFF
cdr3_nt: TGCGCCAGCAGCTTTACAGGGCCCACTGAAGCTTTCTTT
d_call: NA
clone_size: medium-sized
j_call: TRBJ1-1
v_call: TRBV5-1

cdr3_aa: CASRSGQTEAFF
cdr3_nt: TGTGCCAGCAGAAGTGGCCAGACTGAAGCTTTCTTT
d_call: NA
clone_size: many
j_call: TRBJ1-1
v_call: TRBV5-4

cdr3_aa: CSARTGFRSVTDTQYF
cdr3_nt: TGCAGTGCTCGTACGGGATTCAGGAGTGTAACAGATACGCAGTATTTT
d_call: NA
clone_size: many
j_call: TRBJ2-3
v_call: TRBV20-1

cdr3_aa: CASRGLKTQYF
cdr3_nt: TGTGCCAGCAGGGGGCTGAAGACCCAGTACTTC
d_call: NA
clone_size: many
j_call: TRBJ2-5
v_call: TRBV3-1

cdr3_aa: CASSLWTDNEQFF
cdr3_nt: TGTGCCAGCAGCCTCTGGACAGACAATGAGCAGTTCTTC
d_call: NA
clone_size: many
j_call: TRBJ2-1
v_call: TRBV3-1

cdr3_aa: CASSLLQGTGRGYTF
cdr3_nt: TGTGCCAGCAGCCTCCTCCAGGGGACGGGTCGGGGCTACACCTTC
d_call: NA
clone_size: many
j_call: TRBJ1-2
v_call: TRBV7-2

cdr3_aa: CASSLTLAQYF
cdr3_nt: TGTGCCAGCAGTTTAACTCTAGCGCAGTACTTC
d_call: NA
clone_size: NA
j_call: TRBJ2-7
v_call: TRBV12-3/TRBV12-4

cdr3_aa: CASRKGTDHTGELFF
cdr3_nt: TGTGCCAGCAGAAAGGGGACAGACCACACCGGGGAGCTGTTTTTT
d_call: TRBD1
clone_size: many
j_call: TRBJ2-2
v_call: TRBV6-2/TRBV6-3

cdr3_aa: CASGTGVGISYNEQFF
cdr3_nt: TGTGCCAGCGGCACAGGGGTCGGGATCTCCTACAATGAGCAGTTCTTC
d_call: TRBD1
clone_size: many
j_call: TRBJ2-1
v_call: TRBV27

cdr3_aa: CASSLTGDNQPQHF
cdr3_nt: TGCGCCAGCAGCTTAACAGGGGACAATCAGCCCCAGCATTTT
d_call: TRBD1
clone_size: many
j_call: TRBJ1-5
v_call: TRBV5-1

cdr3_aa: CASSQLSNYGYTF
cdr3_nt: TGCGCCAGCAGCCAACTCAGCAACTATGGCTACACCTTC
d_call: NA
clone_size: many
j_call: TRBJ1-2
v_call: TRBV4-1

cdr3_aa: CASNLEGGWTEAFF
cdr3_nt: TGTGCCAGCAATTTAGAGGGGGGATGGACTGAAGCTTTCTTT
d_call: NA
clone_size: NA
j_call: TRBJ1-1
v_call: TRBV27

cdr3_aa: CASSLVASGGAYNEQFF
cdr3_nt: TGCGCCAGCAGCTTGGTGGCTAGCGGGGGGGCCTACAATGAGCAGTTCTTC
d_call: TRBD2
clone_size: many
j_call: TRBJ2-1
v_call: TRBV5-1

cdr3_aa: CASSLVALGYEQYF
cdr3_nt: TGTGCCAGCAGCTTAGTGGCCTTGGGCTACGAGCAGTACTTC
d_call: NA
clone_size: many
j_call: TRBJ2-7
v_call: TRBV7-8

cdr3_aa: CSARGSGGADTQYF
cdr3_nt: TGCAGTGCTAGGGGTAGCGGGGGGGCAGATACGCAGTATTTT
d_call: TRBD2
clone_size: many
j_call: TRBJ2-3
v_call: TRBV20-1

cdr3_aa: CATSASGTVRTDTQYF
cdr3_nt: TGTGCCACCAGCGCTTCCGGGACAGTGCGCACAGATACGCAGTATTTT
d_call: TRBD1
clone_size: many
j_call: TRBJ2-3
v_call: TRBV15

cdr3_aa: CASSLERYGYTF
cdr3_nt: TGTGCCAGCAGTTTAGAAAGATATGGCTACACCTTC
d_call: NA
clone_size: many
j_call: TRBJ1-2
v_call: TRBV12-3/TRBV12-4

cdr3_aa: CASSFGGLVGETQYF
cdr3_nt: TGTGCCAGCAGCTTCGGAGGACTAGTAGGAGAGACCCAGTACTTC
d_call: TRBD2
clone_size: many
j_call: TRBJ2-5
v_call: TRBV7-2

cdr3_aa: CASSLYISGYSYEQYF
cdr3_nt: TGCGCCAGCAGCTTGTATATTAGCGGGTACTCCTACGAGCAGTACTTC
d_call: TRBD2
clone_size: many
j_call: TRBJ2-7
v_call: TRBV5-1

cdr3_aa: CSARQGVADTQYF
cdr3_nt: TGCAGTGCTAGACAGGGTGTGGCAGATACGCAGTATTTT
d_call: NA
clone_size: many
j_call: TRBJ2-3
v_call: TRBV20-1

cdr3_aa: CASSYSKGTWSTDTQYF
cdr3_nt: TGTGCCAGCAGTTACTCGAAGGGGACCTGGAGCACAGATACGCAGTATTTT
d_call: NA
clone_size: many
j_call: TRBJ2-3
v_call: TRBV6-2/TRBV6-3

cdr3_aa: CASSWGQVTDTQYF
cdr3_nt: TGTGCCAGCAGCTGGGGTCAGGTCACAGATACGCAGTATTTT
d_call: NA
clone_size: many
j_call: TRBJ2-3
v_call: TRBV5-6

cdr3_aa: CASSQERVTDTQYF
cdr3_nt: TGCGCCAGCAGCCAAGAACGGGTGACAGATACGCAGTATTTT
d_call: NA
clone_size: many
j_call: TRBJ2-3
v_call: TRBV4-1

cdr3_aa: CASMGDYNEQFF
cdr3_nt: TGTGCCAGCATGGGAGATTACAATGAGCAGTTCTTC
d_call: NA
clone_size: many
j_call: TRBJ2-1
v_call: TRBV7-9

cdr3_aa: CASSLEGLLSNQPQHF
cdr3_nt: TGCGCCAGCAGCCTTGAAGGTTTACTTAGCAATCAGCCCCAGCATTTT
d_call: NA
clone_size: many
j_call: TRBJ1-5
v_call: TRBV4-1

cdr3_aa: CASSQEWVEQFF
cdr3_nt: TGTGCCAGCAGCCAAGAATGGGTGGAACAGTTCTTC
d_call: NA
clone_size: many
j_call: TRBJ2-1
v_call: TRBV14

cdr3_aa: CSASQVPRSRQPQHF
cdr3_nt: TGCAGTGCTAGTCAGGTTCCAAGGTCCCGGCAGCCCCAGCATTTT
d_call: NA
clone_size: many
j_call: TRBJ1-5
v_call: TRBV20-1

cdr3_aa: CASARGAGGPYNEQFF
cdr3_nt: TGTGCCAGCGCCCGGGGGGCGGGGGGGCCTTACAATGAGCAGTTCTTC
d_call: TRBD2
clone_size: many
j_call: TRBJ2-1
v_call: TRBV7-2

cdr3_aa: CASREGGTDTQYF
cdr3_nt: TGTGCCAGCCGAGAGGGGGGAACAGATACGCAGTATTTT
d_call: NA
clone_size: many
j_call: TRBJ2-3
v_call: TRBV7-2

cdr3_aa: CSVEGTTKFSYNEQFF
cdr3_nt: TGCAGCGTTGAAGGGACAACCAAATTCTCCTACAATGAGCAGTTCTTC
d_call: NA
clone_size: many
j_call: TRBJ2-1
v_call: TRBV29-1

cdr3_aa: CASAPTHSGNTIYF
cdr3_nt: TGCGCCAGCGCGCCGACACACTCTGGAAACACCATATATTTT
d_call: NA
clone_size: many
j_call: TRBJ1-3
v_call: TRBV5-1

cdr3_aa: CSARERVRAYEQYF
cdr3_nt: TGCAGTGCTAGAGAGAGGGTACGGGCCTACGAGCAGTACTTC
d_call: NA
clone_size: many
j_call: TRBJ2-7
v_call: TRBV20-1

cdr3_aa: CSATKGTDTQYF
cdr3_nt: TGCAGTGCTACTAAGGGGACCGATACGCAGTATTTT
d_call: NA
clone_size: many
j_call: TRBJ2-3
v_call: TRBV20-1

cdr3_aa: CASSYYTGNGELFF
cdr3_nt: TGTGCCAGCAGCTACTACACAGGGAACGGGGAGCTGTTTTTT
d_call: NA
clone_size: many
j_call: TRBJ2-2
v_call: TRBV7-2

cdr3_aa: CASSTGGQPQHF
cdr3_nt: TGTGCCAGCAGCACCGGTGGCCAGCCCCAGCATTTT
d_call: NA
clone_size: many
j_call: TRBJ1-5
v_call: TRBV5-5

cdr3_aa: CASSLAGGTNEKLFF
cdr3_nt: TGTGCCAGCAGCTTAGCGGGGGGAACTAATGAAAAACTGTTTTTT
d_call: NA
clone_size: many
j_call: TRBJ1-4
v_call: TRBV7-6